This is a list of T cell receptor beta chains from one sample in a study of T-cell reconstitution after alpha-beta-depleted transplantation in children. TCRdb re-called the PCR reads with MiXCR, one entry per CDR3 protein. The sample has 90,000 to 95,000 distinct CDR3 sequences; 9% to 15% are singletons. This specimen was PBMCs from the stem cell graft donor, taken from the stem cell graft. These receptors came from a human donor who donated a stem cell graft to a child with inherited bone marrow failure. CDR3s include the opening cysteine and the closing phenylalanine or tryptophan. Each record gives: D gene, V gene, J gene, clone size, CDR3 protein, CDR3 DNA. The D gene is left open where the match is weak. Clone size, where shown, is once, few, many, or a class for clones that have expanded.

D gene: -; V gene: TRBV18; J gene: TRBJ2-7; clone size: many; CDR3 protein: CASSPVRYRDIAIYEQYF; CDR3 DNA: TGTGCCAGCTCACCGGTTCGGTACCGGGACATAGCTATTTACGAGCAGTACTTC
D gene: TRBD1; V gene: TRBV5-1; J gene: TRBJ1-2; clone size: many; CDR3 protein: CASSLQGEVSYGYTF; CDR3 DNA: TGCGCCAGCAGCCTGCAGGGGGAGGTTAGCTATGGCTACACCTTC
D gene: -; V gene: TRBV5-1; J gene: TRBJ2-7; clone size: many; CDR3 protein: CASTPGRSAYEQYF; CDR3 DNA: TGCGCCAGCACGCCAGGACGCTCGGCCTACGAGCAGTACTTC
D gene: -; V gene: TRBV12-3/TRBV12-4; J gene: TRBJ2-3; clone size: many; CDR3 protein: CASTPRRKDRSTDTQYF; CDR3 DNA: TGTGCCAGCACCCCTCGCCGCAAGGACAGAAGCACAGATACGCAGTATTTT
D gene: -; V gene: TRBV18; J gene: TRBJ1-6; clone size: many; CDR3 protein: CASSDSNNSPLHF; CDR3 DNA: TGTGCCAGCTCGGACAGCAATAATTCACCCCTCCACTTT
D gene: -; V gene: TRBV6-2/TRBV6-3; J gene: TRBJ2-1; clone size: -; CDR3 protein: CASSPQRATISYNEQFF; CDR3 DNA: TGTGCCAGCAGCCCCCAACGTGCGACCATCTCCTACAATGAGCAGTTCTTC
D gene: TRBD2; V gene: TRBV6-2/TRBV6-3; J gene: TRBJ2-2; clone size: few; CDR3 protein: CASKLGLAGGINTGELFF; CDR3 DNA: TGTGCCAGCAAACTCGGACTAGCGGGAGGTATAAACACCGGGGAGCTGTTTTTT
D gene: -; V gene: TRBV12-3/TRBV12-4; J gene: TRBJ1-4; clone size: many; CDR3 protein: CASSLVGGNEKLFF; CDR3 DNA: TGTGCCAGCAGTTTAGTAGGAGGAAATGAAAAACTGTTTTTT
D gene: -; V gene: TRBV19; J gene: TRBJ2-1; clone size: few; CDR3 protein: CASTPDSYNEQFF; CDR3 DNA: TGTGCCAGTACCCCAGACAGTTACAATGAGCAGTTCTTC
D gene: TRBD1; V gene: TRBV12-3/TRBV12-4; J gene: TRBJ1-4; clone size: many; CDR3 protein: CASSIGQGRKLFF; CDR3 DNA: TGTGCCAGCAGTATCGGACAGGGGAGAAAACTGTTTTTT
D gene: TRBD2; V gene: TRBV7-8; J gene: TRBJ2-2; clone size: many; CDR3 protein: CASSLALAGGITGELFF; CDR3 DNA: TGTGCCAGCAGCTTAGCGCTAGCGGGGGGAATCACCGGGGAGCTGTTTTTT
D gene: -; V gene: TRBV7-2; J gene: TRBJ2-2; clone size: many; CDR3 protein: CASSLIFNTGELFF; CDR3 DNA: TGTGCCAGCAGCTTGATTTTCAACACCGGGGAGCTGTTTTTT
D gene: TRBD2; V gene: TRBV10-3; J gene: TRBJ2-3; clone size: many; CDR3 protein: CSISDPPGLATDTQYF; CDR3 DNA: TGTTCCATCAGTGATCCCCCGGGACTAGCTACAGATACGCAGTATTTT
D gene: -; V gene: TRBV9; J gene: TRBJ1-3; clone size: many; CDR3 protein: CASSAGGRNTIYF; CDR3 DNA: TGTGCCAGCAGCGCCGGGGGGAGAAACACCATATATTTT
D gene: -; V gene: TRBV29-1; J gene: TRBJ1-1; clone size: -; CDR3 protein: CSHLGQTNTEAFF; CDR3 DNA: TGCAGCCACTTGGGGCAGACAAACACTGAAGCTTTCTTT
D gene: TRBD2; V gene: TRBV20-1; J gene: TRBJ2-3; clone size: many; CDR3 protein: CSARDLLAGAPSTDTQYF; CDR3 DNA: TGCAGTGCTAGAGATCTACTAGCGGGAGCCCCTAGCACAGATACGCAGTATTTT
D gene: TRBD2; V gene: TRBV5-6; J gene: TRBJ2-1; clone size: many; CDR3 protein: CASSPSGTSGWSSYNEQFF; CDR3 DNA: TGTGCCAGCAGCCCCTCCGGGACTAGCGGGTGGAGCTCCTACAATGAGCAGTTCTTC
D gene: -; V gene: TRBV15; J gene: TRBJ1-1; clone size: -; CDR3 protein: CATSSPIGGRAGSNTEAFF; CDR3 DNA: TGTGCCACCAGCAGCCCGATCGGCGGCAGGGCAGGCTCGAACACTGAAGCTTTCTTT
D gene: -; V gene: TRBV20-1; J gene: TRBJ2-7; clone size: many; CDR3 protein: CSARASKRNTYEQYF; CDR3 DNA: TGCAGTGCTAGGGCCTCTAAGCGGAACACCTACGAGCAGTACTTC
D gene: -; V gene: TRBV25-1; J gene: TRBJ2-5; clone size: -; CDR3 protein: CASSGGHLQETQYF; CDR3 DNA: TGTGCCAGCAGCGGGGGACACCTCCAAGAGACCCAGTACTTC
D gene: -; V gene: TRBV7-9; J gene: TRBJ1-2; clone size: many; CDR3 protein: CASSLVATDYGYTF; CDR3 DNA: TGTGCCAGCAGCTTAGTGGCGACAGACTATGGCTACACCTTC
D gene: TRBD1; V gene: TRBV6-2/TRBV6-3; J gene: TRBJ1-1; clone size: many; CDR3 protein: CASSPGGQVNTEAFF; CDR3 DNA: TGTGCCAGCAGTCCCGGCGGACAGGTGAACACTGAAGCTTTCTTT
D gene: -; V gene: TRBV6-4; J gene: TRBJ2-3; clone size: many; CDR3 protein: CASSAAGGGTDTQYF; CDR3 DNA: TGTGCCAGCAGTGCCGCAGGGGGGGGCACAGATACGCAGTATTTT
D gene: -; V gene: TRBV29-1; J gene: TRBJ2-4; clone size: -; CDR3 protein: CSVVVGVNIQYF; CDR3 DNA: TGCAGCGTGGTTGTTGGGGTGAACATTCAGTACTTC
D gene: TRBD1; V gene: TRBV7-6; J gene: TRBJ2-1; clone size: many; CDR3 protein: CATGVYRGQDEQFF; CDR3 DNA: TGTGCCACGGGGGTTTACAGGGGGCAAGATGAGCAGTTCTTC
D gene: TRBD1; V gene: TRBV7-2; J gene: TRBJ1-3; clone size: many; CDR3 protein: CASSLGQMQGGNTIYF; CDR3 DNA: TGTGCCAGCAGCCTGGGACAGATGCAAGGAGGAAACACCATATATTTT
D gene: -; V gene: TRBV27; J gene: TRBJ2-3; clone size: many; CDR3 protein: CASSLSQVRTDTQYF; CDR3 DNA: TGTGCCAGCAGTTTATCGCAAGTGCGCACAGATACGCAGTATTTT
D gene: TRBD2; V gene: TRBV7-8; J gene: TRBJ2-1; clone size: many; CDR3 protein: CASSLASGGAYNEQFF; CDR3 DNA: TGTGCCAGCAGCTTAGCTAGCGGGGGGGCCTACAATGAGCAGTTCTTC
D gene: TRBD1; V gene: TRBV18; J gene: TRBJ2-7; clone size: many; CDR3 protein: CASGTGYEQYF; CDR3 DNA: TGTGCCAGCGGGACAGGTTACGAGCAGTACTTC
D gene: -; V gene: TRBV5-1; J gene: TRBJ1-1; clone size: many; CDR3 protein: CASSLEGGGAEAFF; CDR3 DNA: TGCGCCAGCAGCTTGGAGGGGGGGGGCGCTGAAGCTTTCTTT
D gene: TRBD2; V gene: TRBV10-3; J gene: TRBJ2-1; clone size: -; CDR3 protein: CAISESDLAGGLGEQFF; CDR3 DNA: TGTGCCATCAGTGAGTCGGACCTAGCGGGAGGTCTGGGTGAGCAGTTCTTC
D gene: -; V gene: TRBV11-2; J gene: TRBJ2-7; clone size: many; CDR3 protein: CASSYSYEQYF; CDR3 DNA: TGTGCCAGCAGTTACTCCTACGAGCAGTACTTC
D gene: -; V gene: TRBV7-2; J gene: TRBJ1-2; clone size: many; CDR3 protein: CVRRDNYGYTF; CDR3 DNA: TGTGTTCGGCGGGACAACTATGGCTACACCTTC
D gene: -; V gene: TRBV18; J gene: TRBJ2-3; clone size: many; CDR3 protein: CASSPLSTDTQYF; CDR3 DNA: TGTGCCAGCTCTCCACTCAGCACAGATACGCAGTATTTT
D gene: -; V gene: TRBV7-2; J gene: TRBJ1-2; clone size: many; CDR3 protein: CASSLGSPAPGYTF; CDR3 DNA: TGTGCCAGCAGCTTAGGTTCCCCTGCGCCTGGCTACACCTTC
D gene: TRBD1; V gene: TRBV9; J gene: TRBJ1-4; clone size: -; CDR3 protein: CASSVAPGRGEKLFF; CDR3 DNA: TGTGCCAGCAGCGTAGCTCCGGGCAGGGGGGAAAAACTGTTTTTT
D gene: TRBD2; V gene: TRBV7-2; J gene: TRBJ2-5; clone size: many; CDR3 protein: CASSLAPRGLGGETQYF; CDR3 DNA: TGTGCCAGCAGCTTAGCACCCCGGGGCCTGGGGGGGGAGACCCAGTACTTC
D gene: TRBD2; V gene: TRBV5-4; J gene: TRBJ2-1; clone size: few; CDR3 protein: CASSLSGREFF; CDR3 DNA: TGTGCCAGCAGCCTTTCAGGGAGGGAGTTCTTC
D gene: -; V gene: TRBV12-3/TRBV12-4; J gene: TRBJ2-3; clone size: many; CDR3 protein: CASSLALATDTQYF; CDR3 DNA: TGTGCCAGCAGTTTAGCGCTTGCTACAGATACGCAGTATTTT
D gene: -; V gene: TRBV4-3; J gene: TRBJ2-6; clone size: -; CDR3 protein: CASSQRGSGANVLTF; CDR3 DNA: TGCGCCAGCAGCCAAAGGGGCTCTGGGGCCAACGTCCTGACTTTC
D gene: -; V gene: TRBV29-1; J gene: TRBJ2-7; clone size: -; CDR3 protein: CSAEGDSYEQYF; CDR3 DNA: TGCAGCGCCGAGGGGGACTCCTACGAGCAGTACTTC
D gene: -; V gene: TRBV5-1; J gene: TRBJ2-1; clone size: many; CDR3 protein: CASSPAMGEVHNEQFF; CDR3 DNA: TGCGCCAGCAGCCCAGCCATGGGGGAGGTCCACAATGAGCAGTTCTTC
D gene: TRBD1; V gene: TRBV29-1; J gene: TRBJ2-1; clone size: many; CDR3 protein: CSAGTGENGEQFF; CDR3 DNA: TGCAGTGCCGGGACAGGGGAAAATGGTGAGCAGTTCTTC
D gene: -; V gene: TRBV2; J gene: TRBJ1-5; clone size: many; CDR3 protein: CASSNGGGNQPQHF; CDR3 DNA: TGTGCCAGCAGTAACGGGGGGGGCAATCAGCCCCAGCATTTT
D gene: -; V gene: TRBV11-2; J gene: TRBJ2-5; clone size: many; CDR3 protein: CASSFSMGRSQETQYF; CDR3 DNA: TGTGCCAGCAGCTTTTCAATGGGACGGTCACAAGAGACCCAGTACTTC
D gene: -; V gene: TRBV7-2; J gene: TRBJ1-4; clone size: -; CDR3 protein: CASSPLGGEKLFF; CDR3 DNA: TGTGCCAGCAGCCCGCTGGGGGGTGAAAAACTGTTTTTT
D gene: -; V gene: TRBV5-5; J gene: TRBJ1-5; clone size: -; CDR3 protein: CASSLYTGNQPQHF; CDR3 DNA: TGTGCCAGCAGCTTGTACACAGGAAATCAGCCCCAGCATTTT
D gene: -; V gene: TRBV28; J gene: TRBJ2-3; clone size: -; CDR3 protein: CASSLEGGGSRRDTQYF; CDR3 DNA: TGTGCCAGCAGTTTGGAGGGCGGGGGCTCCAGGAGAGATACGCAGTATTTT
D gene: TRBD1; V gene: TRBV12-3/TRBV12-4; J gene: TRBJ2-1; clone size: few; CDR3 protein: CASKAGGGQGAYNEQFF; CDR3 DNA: TGTGCCAGCAAGGCGGGGGGAGGACAGGGGGCTTACAATGAGCAGTTCTTC
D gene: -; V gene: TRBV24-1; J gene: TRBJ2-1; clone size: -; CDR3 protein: CATSDIGGNEQFF; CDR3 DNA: TGTGCCACCAGTGATATAGGGGGGAATGAGCAGTTCTTC